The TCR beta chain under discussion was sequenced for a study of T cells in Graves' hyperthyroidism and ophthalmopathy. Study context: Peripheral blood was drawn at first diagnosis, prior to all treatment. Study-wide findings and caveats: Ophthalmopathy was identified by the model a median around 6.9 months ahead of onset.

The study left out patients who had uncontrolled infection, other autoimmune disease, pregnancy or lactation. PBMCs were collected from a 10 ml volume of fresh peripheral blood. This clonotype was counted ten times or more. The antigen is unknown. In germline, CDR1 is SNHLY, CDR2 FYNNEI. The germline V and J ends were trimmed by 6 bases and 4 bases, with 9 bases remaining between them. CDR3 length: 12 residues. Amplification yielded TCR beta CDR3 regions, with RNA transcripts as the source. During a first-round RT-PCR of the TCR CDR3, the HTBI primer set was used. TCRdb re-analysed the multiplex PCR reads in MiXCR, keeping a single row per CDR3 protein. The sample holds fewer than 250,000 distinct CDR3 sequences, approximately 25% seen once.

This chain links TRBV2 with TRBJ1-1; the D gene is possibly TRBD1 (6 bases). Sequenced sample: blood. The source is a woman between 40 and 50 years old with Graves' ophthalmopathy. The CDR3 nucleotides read TGTGCCAGCAGGAGGGACACCACTGAAGCTTTCTTT. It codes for CASRRDTTEAFF.